This entry lists 26 T cell receptor beta chains sequenced from one sample in a study of STAT5B mutations in CD4+ large granular lymphocyte leukemia. Assay used: immunoSEQ multiplex PCR; TCRdb lists only in-frame clones, some missing. The repertoire includes around 30,000 clones, around three quarters of them detected once, and more than 2% sits in the top ten. Sequencing input: CD4+ T cells from blood buffy coats. Source of these receptors: a human donor in good health.

In its sample, this clone ranks as medium-sized. The rearrangement links TRBV18 to TRBJ1-1; D perhaps matches TRBD1 (5 bases). Germline assignment: CDR1 KGHSH and CDR2 LQKENI. V was shortened by 4 bases and J by 3 bases, with 9 bases between the two germline ends. This CDR3 is built from 13 residues. This CDR3 reads CASSLGGDTEAFF. Here the CDR3 DNA reads TGTGCCAGCTCACTCGGGGGTGACACTGAAGCTTTCTTT.

J is TRBJ2-3 and V is TRBV23-1; a weak D match, TRBD2 (6 bases). TRBV23-1 is marked as an open reading frame, function uncertain. The CDR3 consists of 17 residues. Trimming shortened V by 3 bases and J by 0 bases, and 16 bases separated the two germline ends. CDR3 bases: TGCGCCAGCAGTCACCTTAAGGAGGGGTGTAGCACAGATACGCAGTATTTT. Encoded protein: CASSHLKEGCSTDTQYF.

The chain uses TRBV4-1 and TRBJ1-1; D is possibly TRBD1 (5 bases). Trimming removed 0 bases from V and 1 base from J, with 15 bases in between. This CDR3 is 17 amino acids long. Germline values: CDR1 MGHRA, CDR2 YSYEKL. CDR3: CASSQEVGRLANTEAFF. For the CDR3, the DNA is TGCGCCAGCAGCCAAGAGGTGGGACGGCTTGCGAACACTGAAGCTTTCTTT.

In DNA, the CDR3 is TGTGCCAGCAGCCCACGGGACGGAGCGGCCTCCACTGAAGCTTTCTTT. It encodes CASSPRDGAASTEAFF. J is TRBJ1-1 and V is TRBV11-1; maybe TRBD1 (5 bases). V was cut by 5 bases and J by 4 bases, with 20 bases left in between. Germline CDR1 reads SGHAT; CDR2 reads FQDESV (reference sequence). The CDR3 spans 16 residues.

V gene TRBV5-1 combines with J gene TRBJ1-2; no clear D. The CDR3 is 15 residues long. Germline V gene sequence: CDR1 SGHRS, CDR2 YFSETQ. Trimming stripped 5 bases from V and 0 bases from J, with 14 bases between. The CDR3 nucleotides are TGCGCCAGCAGGCAGAGTGAAAGGACTAACTATGGCTACACCTTC. This sequence encodes CASRQSERTNYGYTF. Looking up the rest from reference TRBV5-1 and TRBJ1-2 gives the full variable domain: KAGVTQTPRYLIKTRGQQVTLSCSPISGHRSVSWYQQTPGQGLQFLFEYFSETQRNKGNFPGRFSGRQFSNSRSEMNVSTLELGDSALYLCASRQSERTNYGYTFGSGTRLTVV.

The chain is built from TRBV5-6 and TRBJ1-4; no reliable D call. The germline gives CDR1 SGHDT, CDR2 YYEEEE. Trimming cost V 2 bases and J 2 bases, with 10 bases left between them. This CDR3 contains 15 residues. The CDR3 region is CASSFFRGTNEKLFF. Here the CDR3 DNA reads TGTGCCAGCAGCTTTTTTAGAGGGACTAATGAAAAACTGTTTTTT.

The chain links TRBV7-2 to TRBJ2-7; 10 bases map to TRBD1. This CDR3 has 16 residues. Germline assignment: CDR1 SGHTA and CDR2 FQGNSA. V shed 4 bases and J 2 bases; nucleotides not matched to a gene: 8. DNA of the CDR3: TGTGCCAGCAGCTCGGGGGGGACAGGGGAGGCCTACGAGCAGTACTTC. It specifies CASSSGGTGEAYEQYF.

The chain links TRBV6-1 to TRBJ1-1, with D possibly being TRBD1 (6 bases). V shed 4 bases and J shed 1 base, with 13 bases lying between them. The CDR3 is made up of 15 amino acids. Germline CDR1 and CDR2: MNHNS and SASEGT. CDR3 sequence reads: CASSGLGQRNTEAFF. The CDR3 DNA follows: TGTGCCAGCAGTGGCCTAGGACAGAGGAACACTGAAGCTTTCTTT.

The rearrangement links TRBV6-5 to TRBJ1-2, with D unclear. This CDR3 is built from 15 residues. V was trimmed by 5 bases and J by 2 bases, leaving 15 bases between them. Germline assignment: CDR1 MNHEY and CDR2 SVGAGI. CDR3 nucleotides: TGTGCCAGCAGTGCCGGCGGGTCGACCAACTATGGCTACACCTTC. It yields the protein CASSAGGSTNYGYTF.

This clone was seen a few times. The gene calls are TRBV2 and TRBJ1-5, with TRBD1 identical over 8 bases. V was clipped by 1 base and J by 6 bases; unmatched bases: 5. This CDR3 has 15 amino acids. Per the germline V gene, CDR1 is SNHLY and CDR2 is FYNNEI. CDR3 residues: CASSEDETGVQPQHF. The CDR3 nucleotides read TGTGCCAGCAGTGAAGATGAGACAGGGGTTCAGCCCCAGCATTTT.

This clone was observed a handful of times. The V gene is TRBV30, the J gene TRBJ1-5, with a weak D call TRBD1 (5 bases). The ends were cut back, 0 bases at V and 3 bases at J, with 12 bases in the middle. The CDR3 length is 15 residues. Germline CDR1 is GTSNPN and CDR2 is SVGIG (reference sequence). In DNA form, the CDR3 reads TGTGCCTGGAGTGTGGGCAGGGCGTCCAATCAGCCCCAGCATTTT. It translates to CAWSVGRASNQPQHF.

The rearrangement joins TRBV18 to TRBJ1-1; TRBD1 is a possible D gene (6 bases). The CDR3 is made up of 15 amino acids. Trimming took off 6 bases at V and 2 bases at J, with 16 bases between the two ends. Germline lookup yields CDR1 KGHSH and CDR2 LQKENI. In DNA, the CDR3 is TGTGCCAGCTCGAGGGGGGGACAAGCTAACACTGAAGCTTTCTTT. Protein: CASSRGGQANTEAFF.

The chain carries TRBV15 and TRBJ2-2; D possibly corresponds to TRBD2 (6 bases). This CDR3 has 17 residues. Germline-derived CDR1 and CDR2 are LNHNV and YYDKDF (reference sequence). V was pared by 1 base and J by 5 bases, with 17 bases between. Here the CDR3 DNA reads TGTGCCACCAGCAGAGTCGGGCGGGATTCGGGTACCGGGGAGCTGTTTTTT. Its translation: CATSRVGRDSGTGELFF.

This chain joins TRBV5-8 and TRBJ2-2, with D maybe TRBD1 (6 bases). The CDR3 covers 15 residues. Germline-derived CDR1 and CDR2 are SGHTS and YDEGEE. Trimming removed 4 bases from V and 2 bases from J, with 12 bases in between. In DNA, the CDR3 is TGTGCCAGCAGCCGAGGGGGTCCCAACACCGGGGAGCTGTTTTTT. Amino acid sequence: CASSRGGPNTGELFF.

The chain couples TRBV11-2 to TRBJ2-7; maybe TRBD2 (6 bases). CDR3 length: 15 residues. V was pared by 2 bases and J by 0 bases, with 11 bases between. Germline V gives CDR1 SGHAT, CDR2 FQNNGV. The CDR3 region is CASSLTGVSSYEQYF. The CDR3 nucleotides are TGTGCCAGCAGCTTAACGGGGGTGAGCTCCTACGAGCAGTACTTC.

The chain employs TRBV5-5 and TRBJ2-7, with TRBD2 as a possible D gene (5 bases). From germline, CDR1 is SGHKS and CDR2 YYEKEE (reference sequence). The CDR3 totals 15 residues. V was shortened by 1 base and J by 4 bases, with 15 bases between the two germline ends. For the CDR3, the DNA is TGTGCCAGCAGCTTGTTAAACAGTGGGAGTTACGAGCAGTACTTC. This encodes CASSLLNSGSYEQYF.

This clone has just a few counts. This chain joins TRBV19 and TRBJ1-1, with a tentative D call TRBD1 (6 bases). CDR3 length: 14 amino acids. V lost 6 bases and J lost 4, with 15 bases in between. The germline V gene encodes CDR1 LNHDA and CDR2 SQIVND (reference sequence). The CDR3 DNA sequence: TGTGCCAGTAGCACCCCAGGGGTCGGCACTGAAGCTTTCTTT. The encoded protein is CASSTPGVGTEAFF.

This clone showed up just once. V is TRBV7-2 and J is TRBJ2-7, with D tentatively TRBD1 (5 bases). Trimming left V 1 base short and J 5 bases short, with 12 bases between. The CDR3 runs 14 residues. Germline CDR1 is SGHTA and CDR2 is FQGNSA. CDR3 region: CASSLGGFVNEQYF. As DNA, the CDR3 is TGTGCCAGCAGCTTAGGGGGCTTCGTGAACGAGCAGTACTTC.

The V gene is TRBV18, the J gene TRBJ2-2, with 9 bases fitting TRBD1. V trimming: 3 bases; J trimming: 4 bases; junction bases outside the gene matches: 3. Germline CDR1 reads KGHSH; CDR2 reads LQKENI. The CDR3 sequence is 15 residues long. CDR3 protein: CASSPGTGRTGELFF. CDR3 coding DNA: TGTGCCAGCTCACCCGGGACAGGGCGCACCGGGGAGCTGTTTTTT.

V gene TRBV25-1 combines with J gene TRBJ2-5; D perhaps matches TRBD1 (6 bases). Trimming removed 1 base from V and 3 bases from J, with 15 bases in between. The germline gives CDR1 MGHDK, CDR2 SYGVNS. The CDR3 is 16 amino acids. The DNA for the CDR3 is TGTGCCAGCAGTGAATCCTTCGGGACAATGAAAGAGACCCAGTACTTC. This codes for CASSESFGTMKETQYF.

The chain has TRBV7-6 and TRBJ2-1; D not certain. Trimming cost V 2 bases and J 7 bases, with 6 bases left between them. Germline-derived CDR1 and CDR2 are SGHVS and FNYEAQ. The CDR3 spans 12 residues. Here the CDR3 DNA reads TGTGCCAGCAGCTTAAGCTCGAATGAGCAGTTCTTC. This encodes CASSLSSNEQFF.

V and J are TRBV11-3 and TRBJ2-5, with D perhaps matching TRBD2 (5 bases). The CDR3 runs 13 residues. From germline, CDR1 is SGHNT and CDR2 YENEEA. The germline V and J ends were trimmed by 5 bases and 1 base, with 8 bases remaining between them. The CDR3 sequence is CASSRGTQETQYF. The CDR3 bases are TGTGCCAGCAGCCGGGGTACCCAAGAGACCCAGTACTTC.

This clone has more than one count but fewer than ten. The genes are TRBV19 and TRBJ1-1; tentatively, D is TRBD1 (5 bases). The CDR3 loop spans 14 amino acids. The germline gives CDR1 LNHDA, CDR2 SQIVND (reference sequence). Trimming shortened V by 3 bases and J by 3 bases, and 11 bases separated the two germline ends. The CDR3 DNA sequence: TGTGCCAGTAGTATTGCCAGGGAGCACACTGAAGCTTTCTTT. Translating it yields CASSIAREHTEAFF.

J is TRBJ2-3 and V is TRBV20-1; D is unresolved. Trimming took 6 bases from V and 4 from J, leaving 8 bases between them. Germline lookup yields CDR1 DFQATT and CDR2 SNEGSKA (reference sequence). The CDR3 contains 11 residues. This chain's CDR3 is CSAPRADTQYF. CDR3 in DNA: TGCAGTGCCCCCCGAGCAGATACGCAGTATTTT.

The chain has TRBV30 and TRBJ2-1; the D gene is possibly TRBD2 (5 bases). V gave up 2 bases and J gave up 6 bases, with 20 bases separating them. The CDR3 sequence is 16 residues long. Per germline, CDR1 GTSNPN and CDR2 SVGIG (reference sequence). The CDR3 nucleotides are TGTGCCTGGAGTAATTTAGGAGCGGCACCCCTCAATGAGCAGTTCTTC. Translating gives CAWSNLGAAPLNEQFF.

The chain uses TRBV30 and TRBJ2-1; 15 positions agree with TRBD2. Germline V CDR1 and CDR2: GTSNPN, SVGIG (reference sequence). This CDR3 spans 14 amino acids. The junction had 3 bases not matched to a gene; V was cut back by 5 bases and J by 7 bases. The CDR3 protein is CAWGTSGRQNEQFF. In nucleotides, the CDR3 is TGTGCCTGGGGGACTAGCGGGAGGCAAAATGAGCAGTTCTTC.